This T cell receptor (beta chain) derives from a study of shared clonotypes between healthy human individuals. Findings and caveats of the study: Collection of samples was limited to blood; tissue repertoires likely differ. Naive subsets typically showed greater estimated richness than memory subsets.

Libraries were prepared by immunoSEQ multiplex PCR; TCRdb keeps only in-frame clonotypes and omits some of them. Of around 2,000,000 clones listed, about 94% are singletons. This CDR3 spans 15 amino acids. V shed 2 bases and J 1 base; nucleotides not matched to a gene: 5. Germline values: CDR1 SGHNT, CDR2 YYREEE (reference sequence). As to this clone: Its specificity is unknown.

Only CD45RO-negative cells positively selected for CCR7 counted as naive CD8 cells, so terminally differentiated effector memory CD45RA+ cells were excluded. This clonotype was sampled from a man aged 18 to 29 in good health. The sample taken for sequencing was naive CD8+ T cells sorted from blood. The genes are TRBV5-4 and TRBJ1-1; TRBD1 agrees at 7 bases. The CDR3 loop reads CASSFTTGPNTEAFF. The CDR3 nucleotides are TGTGCCAGCAGCTTTACGACAGGGCCGAACACTGAAGCTTTCTTT. The variable domain in full, completed from reference TRBV5-4 and TRBJ1-1, reads ETGVTQSPTHLIKTRGQQVTLRCSSQSGHNTVSWYQQALGQGPQFIFQYYREEENGRGNFPPRFSGLQFPNYSSELNVNALELDDSALYLCASSFTTGPNTEAFFGQGTRLTVV.